The sequence of this T cell receptor beta chain was determined in a study of blood T cell repertoires in COVID-19. Turning to the study itself: The analysed material was cDNA or gDNA that came from T cells, B-cell-depleted T cells, or PBMCs.

CDR1 and CDR2 (germline): LNHDA, SQIVND (reference sequence). This CDR3 is 16 amino acids long. Germline trimming cut 5 bases from V and 4 bases from J; bases unmatched to any gene: 6. The method was immunoSEQ multiplex PCR; TCRdb's version includes in-frame clones alone and lacks a portion of them. Of approximately 250,000 clones in the sample, around nine tenths were seen once. The V gene is TRBV19, the J gene TRBJ2-5, with 14 bases identical to TRBD2. The sample comprised peripheral blood. The sequence came from a man in his forties with active or convalescent COVID-19. CDR3 in amino acids: CASSSGTSGGGETQYF. Written as DNA, the CDR3 is TGTGCCAGTAGTTCGGGGACTAGCGGGGGTGGAGAGACCCAGTACTTC. Looking up the rest from reference TRBV19 and TRBJ2-5 gives the full variable domain: DGGITQSPKYLFRKEGQNVTLSCEQNLNHDAMYWYRQDPGQGLRLIYYSQIVNDFQKGDIAEGYSVSREKKESFPLTVTSAQKNPTAFYLCASSSGTSGGGETQYFGPGTRLLVL.